Presented here are 9 T cell receptor beta chains from one specimen sequenced in a study of cytomegalovirus exposure and HLA in healthy donors. The PCR contained 60 Vbeta and 13 Jbeta primers. The repertoire was sequenced with immunoSEQ multiplex PCR; TCRdb's copy has only in-frame clones and lacks some. The sample lists 150,000 to 200,000 clones, 65% to 80% seen once, with under 4.5% in the top ten. Sequenced material: PBMCs. The receptors were sampled from a woman aged 30 to 39 in good health and CMV-seropositive.

The chain uses TRBV6-4 and TRBJ2-5; 9 bases fit TRBD1. Germline CDR1 MRHNA, CDR2 SNTAGT. V shed 6 bases and J 5 bases; nucleotides not matched to a gene: 10. The CDR3 sequence is 15 residues long. Here the CDR3 reads CASRAGTGPFETQYF. The CDR3 DNA follows: TGTGCCAGCAGGGCCGGGACAGGGCCCTTTGAGACCCAGTACTTC.

The gene calls are TRBV6-5 and TRBJ2-3; tentative D call: TRBD1 (6 bases). Germline lookup yields CDR1 MNHEY and CDR2 SVGAGI. V lost 7 bases to trimming and J lost 1 base, with 15 bases between them. CDR3 length: 15 amino acids. Here the CDR3 DNA reads TGTGCCAGCACTCAGGGGCAGGGGCGCACAGATACGCAGTATTTT. Its translation: CASTQGQGRTDTQYF.

This chain joins TRBV5-4 and TRBJ2-1; the match to TRBD2 covers 11 bases. Looked up from germline, CDR1 is SGHNT and CDR2 is YYREEE (reference sequence). V was pared by 2 bases and J by 4 bases, with 5 bases of the junction left unmatched. CDR3 length equals 16 residues. CDR3 in DNA: TGTGCCAGCAGCTTATTAGCGGGAGGGAGATACAATGAGCAGTTCTTC. This translates into CASSLLAGGRYNEQFF.

The chain combines TRBV6-5 with TRBJ1-1; D call uncertain. Per the germline V gene, CDR1 is MNHEY and CDR2 is SVGAGI. CDR3 length equals 14 residues. The V end was cut by 4 bases, the J end by 2 bases, with 11 bases between. CDR3 bases: TGTGCCAGCAGTTCCGGCCAGGTAAACACTGAAGCTTTCTTT. It encodes CASSSGQVNTEAFF.

The rearrangement uses TRBV30 and TRBJ2-3; 7 bases line up with TRBD1. V lost 4 bases and J lost 3; bases outside the gene matches: 7. The V gene's germline CDR1 is GTSNPN and CDR2 SVGIG (reference sequence). The CDR3 covers 14 residues. The CDR3 spells CAWTGGLRTDTQYF. The CDR3 nucleotides are TGTGCCTGGACAGGGGGATTGAGAACAGATACGCAGTATTTT.

The sample holds one count of this clone. The CDR3 DNA is TGTGCCAGCAGCGTAACAGGGGCGGCGGACTATGGCTACACCTTC. It specifies CASSVTGAADYGYTF. The chain employs TRBV5-4 and TRBJ1-2, with 7 bases identical to TRBD1. Per the germline V gene, CDR1 is SGHNT and CDR2 is YYREEE (reference sequence). Trimming took 4 bases from V and 3 from J; bases not matched to a gene: 9. This CDR3 spans 15 amino acids.

V is TRBV7-2 and J is TRBJ2-5; 7 bases agree with TRBD1. This CDR3 spans 17 amino acids. The germline gives CDR1 SGHTA, CDR2 FQGNSA. J lost 5 bases, V lost 5 bases, and 17 bases had no gene match. The CDR3 DNA reads as TGTGCCAGCAGCCCAAGTCCGGGGCAGGGGGTCGGGGAGACCCAGTACTTC. Residues: CASSPSPGQGVGETQYF.

Here the CDR3 DNA reads TGTGCCACCTTTCGGGACATCGCTAGCAATCAGCCCCAGCATTTT. Its protein is CATFRDIASNQPQHF. The rearrangement joins TRBV15 to TRBJ1-5, with D possibly TRBD1 on 6 matching bases. Per the germline V gene, CDR1 is LNHNV and CDR2 is YYDKDF (reference sequence). The CDR3 loop spans 15 amino acids. The V end was cut by 8 bases, the J end by 0 bases, with 14 bases between. Together with reference TRBV15 and TRBJ1-5, the CDR3 gives the full variable domain: DAMVIQNPRYQVTQFGKPVTLSCSQTLNHNVMYWYQQKSSQAPKLLFHYYDKDFNNEADTPDNFQSRRPNTSFCFLDIRSPGLGDTAMYLCATFRDIASNQPQHFGDGTRLSIL.

The chain recombines TRBV10-3 with TRBJ1-1; possible D gene TRBD1, 5 bases. V was pared by 6 bases and J by 2 bases, with 10 bases between. Germline V gene sequence: CDR1 ENHRY, CDR2 SYGVKD. The CDR3 sequence is 13 residues long. The CDR3 loop is CAIRPGINTEAFF. CDR3 bases: TGTGCCATCAGACCAGGGATAAACACTGAAGCTTTCTTT.